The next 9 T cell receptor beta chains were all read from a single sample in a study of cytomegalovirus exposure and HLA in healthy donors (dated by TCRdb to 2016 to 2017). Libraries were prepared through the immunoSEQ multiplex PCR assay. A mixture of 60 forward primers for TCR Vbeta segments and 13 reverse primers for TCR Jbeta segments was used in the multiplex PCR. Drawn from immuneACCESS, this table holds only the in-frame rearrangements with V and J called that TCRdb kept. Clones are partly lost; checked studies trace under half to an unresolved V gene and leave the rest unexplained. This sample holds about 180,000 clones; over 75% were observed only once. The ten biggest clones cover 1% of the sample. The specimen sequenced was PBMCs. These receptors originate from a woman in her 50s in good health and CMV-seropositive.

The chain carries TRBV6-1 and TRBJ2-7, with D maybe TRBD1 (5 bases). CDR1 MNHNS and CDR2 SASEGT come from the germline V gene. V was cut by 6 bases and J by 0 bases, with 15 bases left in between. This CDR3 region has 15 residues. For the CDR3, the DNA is TGTGCCAGCAGCCAGACAGCCTCCAGCTCCTACGAGCAGTACTTC. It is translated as CASSQTASSSYEQYF.

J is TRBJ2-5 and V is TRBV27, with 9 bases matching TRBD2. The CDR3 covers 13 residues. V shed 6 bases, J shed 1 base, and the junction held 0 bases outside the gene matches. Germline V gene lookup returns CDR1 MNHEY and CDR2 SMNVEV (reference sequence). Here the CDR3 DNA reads TGTGCCAGCAGGCGGGAGGGCCAAGAGACCCAGTACTTC. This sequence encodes CASRREGQETQYF.

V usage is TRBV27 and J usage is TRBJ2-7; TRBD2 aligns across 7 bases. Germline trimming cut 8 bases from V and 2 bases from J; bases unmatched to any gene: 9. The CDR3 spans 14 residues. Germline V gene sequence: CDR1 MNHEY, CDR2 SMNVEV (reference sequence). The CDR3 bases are TGTGCCAGCTCCTCCGGGGGGACGGCCTACGAGCAGTACTTC. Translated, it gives CASSSGGTAYEQYF.

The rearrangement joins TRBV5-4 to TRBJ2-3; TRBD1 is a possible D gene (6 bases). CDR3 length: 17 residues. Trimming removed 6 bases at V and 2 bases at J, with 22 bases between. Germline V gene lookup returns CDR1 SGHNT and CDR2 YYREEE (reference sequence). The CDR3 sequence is CASTIYSMDSYTDTQYF. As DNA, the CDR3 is TGTGCCAGCACCATATACTCCATGGACAGCTACACAGATACGCAGTATTTT.

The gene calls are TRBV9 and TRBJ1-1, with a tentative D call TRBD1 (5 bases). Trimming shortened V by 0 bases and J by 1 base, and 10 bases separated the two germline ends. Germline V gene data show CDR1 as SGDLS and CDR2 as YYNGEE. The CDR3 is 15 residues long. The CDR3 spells CASSVVSGWNTEAFF. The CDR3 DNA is TGTGCCAGCAGCGTAGTTTCAGGGTGGAACACTGAAGCTTTCTTT.

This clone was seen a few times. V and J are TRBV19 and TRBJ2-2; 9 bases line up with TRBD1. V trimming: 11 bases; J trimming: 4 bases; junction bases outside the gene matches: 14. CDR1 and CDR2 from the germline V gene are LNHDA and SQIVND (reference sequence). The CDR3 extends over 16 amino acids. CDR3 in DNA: TGTGCCGCCGGCCGAACCGGGACAGGGTTCACCGGGGAGCTGTTTTTT. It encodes CAAGRTGTGFTGELFF. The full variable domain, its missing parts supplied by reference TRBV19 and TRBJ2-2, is DGGITQSPKYLFRKEGQNVTLSCEQNLNHDAMYWYRQDPGQGLRLIYYSQIVNDFQKGDIAEGYSVSREKKESFPLTVTSAQKNPTAFYLCAAGRTGTGFTGELFFGEGSRLTVL.

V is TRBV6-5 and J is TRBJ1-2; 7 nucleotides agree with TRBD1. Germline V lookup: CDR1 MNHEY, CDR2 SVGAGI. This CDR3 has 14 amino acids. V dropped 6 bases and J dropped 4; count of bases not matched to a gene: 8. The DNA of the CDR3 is TGTGCCAGCAGAGCTAACAGGGGTAGCTATGGCTACACCTTC. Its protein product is CASRANRGSYGYTF.

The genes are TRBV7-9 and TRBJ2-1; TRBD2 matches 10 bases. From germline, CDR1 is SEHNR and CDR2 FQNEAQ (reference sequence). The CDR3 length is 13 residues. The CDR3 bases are TGTTCCTTAAGGCCTAGCGGGAGCGGAGAGCAGTTCTTC. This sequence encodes CSLRPSGSGEQFF.

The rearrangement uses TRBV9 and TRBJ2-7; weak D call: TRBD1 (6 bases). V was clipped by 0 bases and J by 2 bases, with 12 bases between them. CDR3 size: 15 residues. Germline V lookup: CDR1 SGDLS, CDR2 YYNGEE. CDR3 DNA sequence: TGTGCCAGCAGCGTAGCTACAGGGATTCCCTACGAGCAGTACTTC. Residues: CASSVATGIPYEQYF.